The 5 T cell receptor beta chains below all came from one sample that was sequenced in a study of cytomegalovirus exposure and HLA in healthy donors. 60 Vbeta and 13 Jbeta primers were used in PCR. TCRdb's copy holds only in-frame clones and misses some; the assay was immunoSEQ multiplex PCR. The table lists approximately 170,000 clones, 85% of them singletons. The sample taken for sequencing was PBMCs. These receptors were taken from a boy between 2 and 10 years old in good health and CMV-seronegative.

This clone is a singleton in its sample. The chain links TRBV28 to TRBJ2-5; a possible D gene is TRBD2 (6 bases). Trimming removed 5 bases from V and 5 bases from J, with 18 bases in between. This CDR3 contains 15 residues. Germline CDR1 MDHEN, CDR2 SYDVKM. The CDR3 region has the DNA TGTGCCAGCAGTCACCCTCCTAGCGCTAGGGAGACCCAGTACTTC. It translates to CASSHPPSARETQYF.

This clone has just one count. CDR3 in amino acids: CASSPGQGTDTQYF. CDR3 nucleotides: TGTGCCAGCAGCCCGGGACAAGGCACAGATACGCAGTATTTT. V usage is TRBV11-3 and J usage is TRBJ2-3; a weak D match, TRBD1 (6 bases). The CDR3 is 14 amino acids. V was cut by 5 bases and J by 1 base, with 10 bases left in between. The germline gives CDR1 SGHNT, CDR2 YENEEA.

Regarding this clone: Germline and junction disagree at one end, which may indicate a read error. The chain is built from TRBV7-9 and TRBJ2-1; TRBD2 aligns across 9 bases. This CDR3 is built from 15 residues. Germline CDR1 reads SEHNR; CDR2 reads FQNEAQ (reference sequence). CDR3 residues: CSSSLASGAYNEQFF. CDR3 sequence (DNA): TGTTCCAGCAGCTTAGCTAGCGGGGCTTACAATGAGCAGTTCTTC.

The DNA for the CDR3 is TGCGCCAGCAGCCCGATAGCGGGAGACTACGAGCAGTACTTC. It encodes CASSPIAGDYEQYF. The chain has TRBV5-1 and TRBJ2-7; 9 bases fit TRBD2. CDR1 is SGHRS and CDR2 is YFSETQ in the germline V gene. CDR3 length: 14 amino acids. The V and J ends lost 4 bases and 3 bases, in that order; junction bases with no gene match: 5. Supplemented by reference TRBV5-1 and TRBJ2-7, the full variable domain reads KAGVTQTPRYLIKTRGQQVTLSCSPISGHRSVSWYQQTPGQGLQFLFEYFSETQRNKGNFPGRFSGRQFSNSRSEMNVSTLELGDSALYLCASSPIAGDYEQYFGPGTRLTVT.

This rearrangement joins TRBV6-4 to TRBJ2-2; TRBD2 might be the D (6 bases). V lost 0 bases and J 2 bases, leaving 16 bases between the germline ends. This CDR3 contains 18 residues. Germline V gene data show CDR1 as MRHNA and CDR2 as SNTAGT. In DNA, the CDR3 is TGTGCCAGCAGTGACTCCCCCCTCTGGAGGGTAAACACCGGGGAGCTGTTTTTT. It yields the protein CASSDSPLWRVNTGELFF.